These 20 T cell receptor beta chains came from one sample sequenced in a study of resident and recirculating memory T cells in vitiligo. The method was immunoSEQ multiplex PCR; TCRdb's version includes in-frame clones alone and lacks a portion of them. Counted here are 60,000 to 80,000 clones, roughly 90% occurring once; the ten biggest clones make up over 4%. The sample comprised blood. Source of these receptors: a male donor with vitiligo.

In this sample, this clone turned up once. This rearrangement joins TRBV7-9 to TRBJ2-2; 10 bases agree with TRBD1. V gave up 4 bases and J gave up 3 bases; unmatched junction bases: 5. The CDR3 is made up of 16 amino acids. Germline assignment: CDR1 SEHNR and CDR2 FQNEAQ (reference sequence). The CDR3 loop is CASSSRQGADTGELFF. For the CDR3, the DNA is TGTGCCAGCAGCTCCCGACAGGGGGCGGACACCGGGGAGCTGTTTTTT.

V and J are TRBV30 and TRBJ1-1, with unresolved D. The length of the CDR3 is 12 residues. Germline values: CDR1 GTSNPN, CDR2 SVGIG (reference sequence). V was trimmed by 3 bases and J by 5 bases, leaving 10 bases between them. CDR3 sequence (DNA): TGTGCCTGGAGGGTGGGGAGGACTGAAGCTTTCTTT. Its protein product is CAWRVGRTEAFF. Full variable domain (rest looked up from reference TRBV30 and TRBJ1-1): SQTIHQWPATLVQPVGSPLSLECTVEGTSNPNLYWYRQAAGRGLQLLFYSVGIGQISSEVPQNLSASRPQDRQFILSSKKLLLSDSGFYLCAWRVGRTEAFFGQGTRLTVV.

The chain has TRBV27 and TRBJ1-6, with D possibly being TRBD1 (5 bases). The germline CDR1 and CDR2 sequences are MNHEY and SMNVEV (reference sequence). Trimming pared 3 bases from V and 7 bases from J, leaving 10 bases between. The CDR3 spans 14 residues. The CDR3 region is CASSLGLKNSPLHF. The CDR3 DNA reads as TGTGCCAGCAGTTTGGGGCTGAAAAATTCACCCCTCCACTTT.

This clone was recorded only once. This sequence joins TRBV6-5 and TRBJ2-2, with a tentative D call TRBD1 (5 bases). The CDR3 sequence is 16 residues long. V lost 2 bases and J lost 8, with 18 bases in between. Germline CDR1 reads MNHEY; CDR2 reads SVGAGI. The CDR3 region has the DNA TGTGCCAGCAGTTACGGGTTCAGGGCCCTAAGAGGGGAGCTGTTTTTT. This gives the protein CASSYGFRALRGELFF.

V and J are TRBV19 and TRBJ1-3; D is uncertain. Deletions cut 2 bases from V and 4 bases from J, with 9 bases between. Germline lookup yields CDR1 LNHDA and CDR2 SQIVND (reference sequence). The CDR3 runs to 14 residues. Here the CDR3 reads CASSIPVLGNTIYF. As DNA, the CDR3 is TGTGCCAGTAGTATACCGGTACTAGGAAACACCATATATTTT.

V is TRBV19 and J is TRBJ1-4; TRBD1 matches at 10 bases. Germline lookup yields CDR1 LNHDA and CDR2 SQIVND (reference sequence). V was clipped by 5 bases and J by 7 bases; unmatched bases: 4. This CDR3 spans 14 amino acids. The CDR3 DNA is TGTGCCAGTAGTCCTGGGACAGGGGTTGAAAAACTGTTTTTT. Translating gives CASSPGTGVEKLFF.

This chain uses TRBV4-1 with TRBJ2-5, with TRBD2 matching over 9 bases. The length of the CDR3 is 16 residues. Germline CDR1 is MGHRA and CDR2 is YSYEKL. With V trimmed by 3 bases and J by 2 bases, 7 bases remained unmatched. The CDR3 DNA is TGCGCCAGCAGCCATCAAGGTAGCGGGGGACAAGAGACCCAGTACTTC. Translation gives CASSHQGSGGQETQYF.

The chain has TRBV25-1 and TRBJ2-2; 10 nucleotides line up with TRBD2. The germline gives CDR1 MGHDK, CDR2 SYGVNS. The J segment lost 3 bases and the V segment lost 3 bases, leaving 10 bases of the junction unmatched. This CDR3 comprises 18 residues. CDR3 DNA sequence: TGTGCCAGCAGTGACGCAACGATAGCGGGGGGCTACACCGGGGAGCTGTTTTTT. It specifies CASSDATIAGGYTGELFF.

The rearrangement uses TRBV2 and TRBJ2-1; 11 positions agree with TRBD2. The CDR3 is 16 residues long. Germline loops: CDR1 SNHLY, CDR2 FYNNEI. After removal of 1 base from V and 2 bases from J, the junction contained 1 base not matched to a gene. Here the CDR3 DNA reads TGTGCCAGCAGTGAAGGTAGCGGGGGGGCCTACAATGAGCAGTTCTTC. It specifies CASSEGSGGAYNEQFF. The full variable domain, in which reference TRBV2 and TRBJ2-1 provide the parts outside the CDR3, is EPEVTQTPSHQVTQMGQEVILRCVPISNHLYFYWYRQILGQKVEFLVSFYNNEISEKSEIFDDQFSVERPDGSNFTLKIRSTKLEDSAMYFCASSEGSGGAYNEQFFGPGTRLTVL.

The chain joins TRBV5-1 to TRBJ2-7; TRBD1 agrees at 9 bases. The CDR3 sequence is 17 residues long. J was trimmed by 1 base and V by 2 bases; bases with no gene match: 10. In germline, CDR1 is SGHRS, CDR2 YFSETQ. CDR3 coding DNA: TGCGCCAGCAGCTTCGAACCGGGACAGGGAATATCCTACGAGCAGTACTTC. It specifies CASSFEPGQGISYEQYF.

In its sample, this clone was seen once. The chain carries TRBV6-5 and TRBJ1-1, with D uncertain. The V gene lost 7 bases and the J gene lost 1 base, with 13 bases spanning the gap. Looked up from germline, CDR1 is MNHEY and CDR2 is SVGAGI. The CDR3 covers 14 residues. The CDR3 DNA reads as TGTGCCAGCACCCTCAGGAGGAGGAACACTGAAGCTTTCTTT. This gives the protein CASTLRRRNTEAFF.

This rearrangement joins TRBV7-9 to TRBJ2-2; TRBD2 matches 13 bases. CDR1 and CDR2 (germline): SEHNR, FQNEAQ (reference sequence). Unmatched junction bases numbered 11, after V lost 7 bases and J lost 0 bases. The CDR3 consists of 19 residues. As DNA, the CDR3 is TGTGCCAGCACCCCCAGCGGACTAGCGGGGGATACGAACACCGGGGAGCTGTTTTTT. It specifies CASTPSGLAGDTNTGELFF.

The V and J genes are TRBV6-5 and TRBJ1-2; possible D gene TRBD1, 6 bases. CDR3 length equals 15 residues. V dropped 0 bases and J dropped 3 bases, with 11 bases sitting between them. Germline V CDR1 and CDR2: MNHEY, SVGAGI. For the CDR3, the DNA is TGTGCCAGCAGTTACTCGATGGGGGCAGACTATGGCTACACCTTC. This translates into CASSYSMGADYGYTF.

The V call is TRBV6-1, the J call TRBJ1-5; 10 nucleotides line up with TRBD1. This CDR3 has 15 residues. Germline V gene data show CDR1 as MNHNS and CDR2 as SASEGT. V was clipped by 6 bases and J by 2 bases; unmatched bases: 4. CDR3 sequence reads: CASRETGGGNQPQHF. The DNA of the CDR3 is TGTGCCAGCAGGGAGACAGGGGGCGGCAATCAGCCCCAGCATTTT.

Here the CDR3 reads CASSARGLGDTQYF. The CDR3 nucleotides read TGTGCCAGCAGCGCCAGGGGGCTTGGGGATACGCAGTATTTT. The chain joins TRBV9 to TRBJ2-3, with 8 nucleotides matching TRBD1. J lost 6 bases, V lost 3 bases, and 6 bases had no gene match. The germline V gene has CDR1 SGDLS and CDR2 YYNGEE. This CDR3 region has 14 residues.

This clone has just one count. The CDR3 loop is CASSPAPRLFISSYEQYF. DNA of the CDR3: TGTGCCAGCAGCCCCGCCCCCCGACTTTTCATATCATCCTACGAGCAGTACTTC. This chain connects TRBV5-6 to TRBJ2-7; D remains unclear. The V end was cut by 4 bases, the J end by 1 base, with 24 bases between. This CDR3 has 18 amino acids. Germline values: CDR1 SGHDT, CDR2 YYEEEE.

This chain uses TRBV5-1 with TRBJ2-1; TRBD1 matches 8 bases. V was clipped by 7 bases and J by 7 bases; unmatched bases: 10. This CDR3 has 14 residues. The germline V gene encodes CDR1 SGHRS and CDR2 YFSETQ. The DNA for the CDR3 is TGCGCCAGCTTACCGGGGGACAGGCGGAATGAGCAGTTCTTC. Amino acid sequence: CASLPGDRRNEQFF. Complete variable domain (other parts from reference TRBV5-1 and TRBJ2-1): KAGVTQTPRYLIKTRGQQVTLSCSPISGHRSVSWYQQTPGQGLQFLFEYFSETQRNKGNFPGRFSGRQFSNSRSEMNVSTLELGDSALYLCASLPGDRRNEQFFGPGTRLTVL.

The rearrangement links TRBV5-8 to TRBJ2-7, with 10 bases identical to TRBD1. CDR3 length equals 15 residues. Germline lookup yields CDR1 SGHTS and CDR2 YDEGEE. V dropped 2 bases and J dropped 6; count of bases not matched to a gene: 8. CDR3 protein: CASSFWGTGVVEQYF. Written as DNA, the CDR3 is TGTGCCAGCAGCTTTTGGGGGACAGGGGTAGTCGAGCAGTACTTC.

This chain joins TRBV7-3 and TRBJ2-3; D gene ambiguous. Trimming pared 0 bases from V and 1 base from J, leaving 5 bases between. This CDR3 region has 14 residues. Germline loops: CDR1 SGHTA, CDR2 FQGTGA. DNA for the CDR3: TGTGCCAGCAGCTTAACCCCAGGCACAGATACGCAGTATTTT. Its protein is CASSLTPGTDTQYF.

This clone appeared once. The chain couples TRBV2 to TRBJ2-7, with 9 bases fitting TRBD1. The ends lost 6 bases at V and 1 base at J; junction bases unmatched: 10. This CDR3 region has 16 residues. Germline lookup yields CDR1 SNHLY and CDR2 FYNNEI. CDR3 residues: CASRDRTGDSSYEQYF. In DNA, the CDR3 is TGTGCCAGCAGGGATAGGACAGGGGATTCATCCTACGAGCAGTACTTC.